This T cell receptor (beta chain) comes out of a study of graft-versus-host responses after intestinal transplantation. Overall study context: Tacrolimus plus steroids were given to all recipients for approximately three years, preceded by anti-thymocyte globulin induction.

A word on this clone: The antigen remains unidentified.

The source of post-transplant bone marrow was the posterior iliac crest or another site. Assay: immunoSEQ multiplex PCR; the TCRdb copy retains only in-frame clones and omits some. Among more than 15,000 clones listed, roughly 86% were seen once. This CDR3 has 14 amino acids. V was clipped by 4 bases and J by 4 bases, with 11 bases between them. Germline CDR1 is MNHEY and CDR2 is SMNVEV (reference sequence). Regarding the study as a whole: GvH clone levels peaked in circulation, and this peak was associated with early post-transplant HvG declines.

The sample in question was bone marrow, obtained approximately 120 days after transplant. The genes are TRBV27 and TRBJ1-3; D not certain. The TCR was taken from a human patient who received an intestinal transplant, so some T cells may come from the graft donor. DNA of the CDR3: TGTGCCAGCAGTTCTCGTGGGTCCGGAAACACCATATATTTT. Translating gives CASSSRGSGNTIYF.